The following is a T cell receptor beta chain sequence with its context. Germline V gene data show CDR1 as SGHRS and CDR2 as YFSETQ. V lost 4 bases, J lost 0 bases, and 12 bases lay in between. This CDR3 is 15 amino acids long. These data are taken from a study of blood T cell repertoires in COVID-19. Methods used by the authors: Estimation of nucleated cell counts was performed using reference gene primer amplification. Clones were read by immunoSEQ multiplex PCR, and TCRdb kept only the in-frame ones, dropping some. The DNA was the basis for D and trimming; V, J and clone size are from that table. Of 70,000 to 90,000 clones in the sample, roughly 86% were seen once.

The chain uses TRBV5-1 and TRBJ2-3; D perhaps matches TRBD2 (5 bases). The sequence came from a woman older than 75 with acute or convalescent COVID-19. Source material: peripheral blood. Here the CDR3 reads CASSLDFASTDTQYF. CDR3 bases: TGCGCCAGCAGCCTGGACTTTGCTAGCACAGATACGCAGTATTTT.